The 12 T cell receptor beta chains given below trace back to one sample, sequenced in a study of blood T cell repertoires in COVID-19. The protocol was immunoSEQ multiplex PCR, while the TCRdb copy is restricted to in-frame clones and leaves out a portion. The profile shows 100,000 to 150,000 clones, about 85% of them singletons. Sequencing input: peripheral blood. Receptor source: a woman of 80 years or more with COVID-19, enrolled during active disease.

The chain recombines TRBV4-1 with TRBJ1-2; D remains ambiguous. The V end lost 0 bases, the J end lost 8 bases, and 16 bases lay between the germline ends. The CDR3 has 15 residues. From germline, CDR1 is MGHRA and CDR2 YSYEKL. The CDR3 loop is CASSQDLASRGGYTF. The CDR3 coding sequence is TGCGCCAGCAGCCAAGATCTGGCTTCCCGAGGGGGCTACACCTTC.

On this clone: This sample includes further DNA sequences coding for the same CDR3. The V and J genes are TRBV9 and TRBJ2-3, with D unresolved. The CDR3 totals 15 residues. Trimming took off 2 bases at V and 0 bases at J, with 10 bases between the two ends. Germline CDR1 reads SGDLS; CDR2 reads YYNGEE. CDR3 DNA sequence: TGTGCCAGCAGCGTCCTCGCGGCTAGCACAGATACGCAGTATTTT. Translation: CASSVLAASTDTQYF. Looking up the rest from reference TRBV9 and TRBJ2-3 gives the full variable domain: DSGVTQTPKHLITATGQRVTLRCSPRSGDLSVYWYQQSLDQGLQFLIQYYNGEERAKGNILERFSAQQFPDLHSELNLSSLELGDSALYFCASSVLAASTDTQYFGPGTRLTVL.

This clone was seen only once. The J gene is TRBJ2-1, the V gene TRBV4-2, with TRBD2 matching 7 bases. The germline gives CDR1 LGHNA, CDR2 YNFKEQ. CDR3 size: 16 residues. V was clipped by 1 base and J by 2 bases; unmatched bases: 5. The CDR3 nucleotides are TGTGCCAGCAGCCAAGCATGGACTAGTCCCTACAATGAGCAGTTCTTC. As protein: CASSQAWTSPYNEQFF.

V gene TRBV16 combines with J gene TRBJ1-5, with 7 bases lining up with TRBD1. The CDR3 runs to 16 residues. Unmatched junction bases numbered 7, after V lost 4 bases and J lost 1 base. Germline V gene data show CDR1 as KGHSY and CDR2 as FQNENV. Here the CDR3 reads CASSPGQAESNQPQHF. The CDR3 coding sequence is TGTGCCAGCAGCCCCGGACAGGCTGAGAGCAATCAGCCCCAGCATTTT.

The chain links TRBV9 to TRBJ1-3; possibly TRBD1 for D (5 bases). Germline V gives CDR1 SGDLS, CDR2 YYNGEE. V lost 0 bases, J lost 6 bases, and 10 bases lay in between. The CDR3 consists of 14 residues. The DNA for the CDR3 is TGTGCCAGCAGCGTAGACCAGGGTGCAAACACCATATATTTT. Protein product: CASSVDQGANTIYF.

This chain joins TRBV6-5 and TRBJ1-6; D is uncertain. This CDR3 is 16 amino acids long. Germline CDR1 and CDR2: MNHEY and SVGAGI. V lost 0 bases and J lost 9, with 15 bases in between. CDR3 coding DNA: TGTGCCAGCAGTTACTCGGCCAGGATGGGAGGTTCACCCCTCCACTTT. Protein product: CASSYSARMGGSPLHF.

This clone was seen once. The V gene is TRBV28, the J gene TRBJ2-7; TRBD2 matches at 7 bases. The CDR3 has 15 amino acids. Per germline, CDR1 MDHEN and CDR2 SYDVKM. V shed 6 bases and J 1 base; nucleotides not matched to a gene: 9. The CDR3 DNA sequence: TGTGCCAGCAGCCCTCCACTAGCGTCGTCCTACGAGCAGTACTTC. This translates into CASSPPLASSYEQYF. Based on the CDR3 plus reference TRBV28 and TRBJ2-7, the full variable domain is DVKVTQSSRYLVKRTGEKVFLECVQDMDHENMFWYRQDPGLGLRLIYFSYDVKMKEKGDIPEGYSVSREKKERFSLILESASTNQTSMYLCASSPPLASSYEQYFGPGTRLTVT.

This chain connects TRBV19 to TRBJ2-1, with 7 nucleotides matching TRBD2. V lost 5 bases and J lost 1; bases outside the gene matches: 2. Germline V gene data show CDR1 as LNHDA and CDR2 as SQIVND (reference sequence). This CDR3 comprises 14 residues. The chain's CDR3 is CASSASGSYNEQFF. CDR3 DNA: TGTGCCAGTAGTGCTAGCGGTTCCTACAATGAGCAGTTCTTC. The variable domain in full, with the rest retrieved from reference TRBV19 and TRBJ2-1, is DGGITQSPKYLFRKEGQNVTLSCEQNLNHDAMYWYRQDPGQGLRLIYYSQIVNDFQKGDIAEGYSVSREKKESFPLTVTSAQKNPTAFYLCASSASGSYNEQFFGPGTRLTVL.

The CDR3 spells CASSLGTGGFFEQYF. The CDR3 DNA is TGTGCCAGCAGTTTAGGGACAGGGGGCTTCTTCGAGCAGTACTTC. V gene TRBV28 combines with J gene TRBJ2-7; 12 bases align to TRBD1. V lost 2 bases, J lost 6 bases, and 5 bases stayed unmatched. Germline values: CDR1 MDHEN, CDR2 SYDVKM. The length of the CDR3 is 15 residues.

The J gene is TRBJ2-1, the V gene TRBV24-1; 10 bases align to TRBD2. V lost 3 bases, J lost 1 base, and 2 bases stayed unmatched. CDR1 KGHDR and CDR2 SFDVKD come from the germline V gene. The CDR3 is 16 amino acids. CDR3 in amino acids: CATSDASGGSYNEQFF. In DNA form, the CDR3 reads TGTGCCACCAGTGATGCTAGCGGGGGATCCTACAATGAGCAGTTCTTC.

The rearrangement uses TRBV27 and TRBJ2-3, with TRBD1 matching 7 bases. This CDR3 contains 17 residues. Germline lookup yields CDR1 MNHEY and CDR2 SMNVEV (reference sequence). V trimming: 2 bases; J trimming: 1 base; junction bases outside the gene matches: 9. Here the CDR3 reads CASSLMPTGAGTDTQYF. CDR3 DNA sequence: TGTGCCAGCAGTTTAATGCCTACAGGGGCTGGCACAGATACGCAGTATTTT.

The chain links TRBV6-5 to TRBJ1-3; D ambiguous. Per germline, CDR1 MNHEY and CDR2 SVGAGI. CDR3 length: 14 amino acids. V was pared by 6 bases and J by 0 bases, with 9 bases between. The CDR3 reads CASRDGNSGNTIYF. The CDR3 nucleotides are TGTGCCAGCAGGGACGGGAACTCTGGAAACACCATATATTTT.